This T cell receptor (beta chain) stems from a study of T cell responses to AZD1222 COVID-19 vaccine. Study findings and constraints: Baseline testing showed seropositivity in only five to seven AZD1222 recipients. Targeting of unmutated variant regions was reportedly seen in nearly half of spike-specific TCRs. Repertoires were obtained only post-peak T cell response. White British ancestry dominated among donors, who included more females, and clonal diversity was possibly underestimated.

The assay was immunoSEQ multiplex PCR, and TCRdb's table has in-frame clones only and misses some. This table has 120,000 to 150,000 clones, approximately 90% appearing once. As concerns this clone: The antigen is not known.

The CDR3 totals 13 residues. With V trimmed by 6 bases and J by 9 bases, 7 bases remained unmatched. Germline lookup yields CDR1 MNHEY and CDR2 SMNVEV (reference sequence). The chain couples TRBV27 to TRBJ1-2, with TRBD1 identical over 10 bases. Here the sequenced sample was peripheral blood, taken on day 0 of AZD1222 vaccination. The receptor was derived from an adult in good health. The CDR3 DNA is TGTGCCAGCAGGGGACAGGGGACGACTAGCTACACCTTC. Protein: CASRGQGTTSYTF.